The rows below give T cell receptor beta chains drawn from one sample of a study of shared clonotypes between healthy human individuals. The protocol was immunoSEQ multiplex PCR, while the TCRdb copy is restricted to in-frame clones and leaves out a portion. The sample yields 630,000 or so clones, roughly 98% seen once. The sequencing sample was made of naive CD8+ T cells sorted from blood. All receptors derive from a man between 25 and 39 years old in good health. The CDR3 runs from the conserved cysteine through the conserved F or W. D genes are given only for firm matches. Expanded clones get a size class; other rows say once, few or many, or leave the size out.

v_call: TRBV27
d_call: .
j_call: TRBJ2-3
clone_size: .
cdr3_nt: TGTGCCAGCAGTTTATTGGGAGATACGCAGTATTTT
cdr3_aa: CASSLLGDTQYF

v_call: TRBV7-9
d_call: TRBD2
j_call: TRBJ2-1
clone_size: .
cdr3_nt: TGTGCCAGCAGCTTAGTAACTAGCGGGCGCTCCTACAATGAGCAGTTCTTC
cdr3_aa: CASSLVTSGRSYNEQFF

v_call: TRBV25-1
d_call: .
j_call: TRBJ1-4
clone_size: .
cdr3_nt: TGTGCCAGCAGTGTAGGGCAAACTAATGAAAAACTGTTTTTT
cdr3_aa: CASSVGQTNEKLFF

v_call: TRBV27
d_call: TRBD2
j_call: TRBJ2-3
clone_size: .
cdr3_nt: TGTGCCAGCAGTCCGCTGGGGTCTATTAGCGGGAGTACAGATACGCAGTATTTT
cdr3_aa: CASSPLGSISGSTDTQYF

v_call: TRBV2
d_call: .
j_call: TRBJ1-3
clone_size: .
cdr3_nt: TGTGCCAGCAGTGACAATATGCACAGGACTACCATATATTTT
cdr3_aa: CASSDNMHRTTIYF

v_call: TRBV29-1
d_call: .
j_call: TRBJ2-5
clone_size: .
cdr3_nt: TGCAGCGCGGGCAGGGTGAGCGAGACCCAGTACTTC
cdr3_aa: CSAGRVSETQYF

v_call: TRBV11-2
d_call: TRBD2
j_call: TRBJ2-7
clone_size: .
cdr3_nt: TGTGCCAGCAGCCACAATCCGGGACTAGGTTACGAGCAGTACTTC
cdr3_aa: CASSHNPGLGYEQYF

v_call: TRBV7-9
d_call: .
j_call: TRBJ2-7
clone_size: .
cdr3_nt: TGTGCCAGCAGCTTGAAGACAGCCTCCTACGAGCAGTACTTC
cdr3_aa: CASSLKTASYEQYF

v_call: TRBV9
d_call: .
j_call: TRBJ2-7
clone_size: .
cdr3_nt: TGTGCCAGCAGCATCGGTCGCACGCCCTACGAGCAGTACTTC
cdr3_aa: CASSIGRTPYEQYF

v_call: TRBV4-1
d_call: .
j_call: TRBJ2-1
clone_size: .
cdr3_nt: TGCGCCAGCAGCCAATCCAGTGGAGGACTTGAGCAGTTCTTC
cdr3_aa: CASSQSSGGLEQFF

v_call: TRBV11-2
d_call: .
j_call: TRBJ2-7
clone_size: .
cdr3_nt: TGTGCCAGCAGCTTAGTTTTCGACGAGCAGTACTTC
cdr3_aa: CASSLVFDEQYF

v_call: TRBV25-1
d_call: .
j_call: TRBJ2-7
clone_size: .
cdr3_nt: TGTGCCAGCTGGAGGGTAGAGCAGTACTTC
cdr3_aa: CASWRVEQYF

v_call: TRBV30
d_call: .
j_call: TRBJ2-7
clone_size: .
cdr3_nt: TGTGCCTGGGGGGAGGACAGCCTAACCTCCTACGAGCAGTACTTC
cdr3_aa: CAWGEDSLTSYEQYF

v_call: TRBV7-9
d_call: TRBD1
j_call: TRBJ2-5
clone_size: .
cdr3_nt: TGTGCCAGCAGCCGGGAGACAGGGGGCCTGCAAGAGACCCAGTACTTC
cdr3_aa: CASSRETGGLQETQYF

v_call: TRBV27
d_call: .
j_call: TRBJ2-3
clone_size: .
cdr3_nt: TGTGCCAGCAGTTTGTCGACACGCACAGATACGCAGTATTTT
cdr3_aa: CASSLSTRTDTQYF

v_call: TRBV7-9
d_call: TRBD1
j_call: TRBJ2-5
clone_size: once
cdr3_nt: TGTGCCAGCAGCCACCCGGGGGACAGGGGAGAGACCCAGTACTTC
cdr3_aa: CASSHPGDRGETQYF

v_call: TRBV5-6
d_call: .
j_call: TRBJ2-2
clone_size: .
cdr3_nt: TGTGCCAGCCTTGGTCCTAACACCGGGGAGCTGTTTTTT
cdr3_aa: CASLGPNTGELFF

v_call: TRBV4-3
d_call: .
j_call: TRBJ1-2
clone_size: .
cdr3_nt: TGCGCCAGCAGCCAAGAGGGGGCTTCTAACTATGGCTACACCTTC
cdr3_aa: CASSQEGASNYGYTF

v_call: TRBV2
d_call: .
j_call: TRBJ1-2
clone_size: .
cdr3_nt: TGTGCCAGCAGTGAAGGGCAGGCCCTAAACTATGGCTACACCTTC
cdr3_aa: CASSEGQALNYGYTF

v_call: TRBV30
d_call: .
j_call: TRBJ2-7
clone_size: .
cdr3_nt: TGTGCCTGGAGACAGGGCTCCTACGAGCAGTACTTC
cdr3_aa: CAWRQGSYEQYF

v_call: TRBV7-9
d_call: .
j_call: TRBJ2-1
clone_size: .
cdr3_nt: TGTGCCAGCAGCTTCGTCGCGGGGACCTACAATGAGCAGTTCTTC
cdr3_aa: CASSFVAGTYNEQFF

v_call: TRBV7-6
d_call: .
j_call: TRBJ2-7
clone_size: .
cdr3_nt: TGTGCCAGCAGCATCGACGCAAGCTCCTACGAGCAGTACTTC
cdr3_aa: CASSIDASSYEQYF